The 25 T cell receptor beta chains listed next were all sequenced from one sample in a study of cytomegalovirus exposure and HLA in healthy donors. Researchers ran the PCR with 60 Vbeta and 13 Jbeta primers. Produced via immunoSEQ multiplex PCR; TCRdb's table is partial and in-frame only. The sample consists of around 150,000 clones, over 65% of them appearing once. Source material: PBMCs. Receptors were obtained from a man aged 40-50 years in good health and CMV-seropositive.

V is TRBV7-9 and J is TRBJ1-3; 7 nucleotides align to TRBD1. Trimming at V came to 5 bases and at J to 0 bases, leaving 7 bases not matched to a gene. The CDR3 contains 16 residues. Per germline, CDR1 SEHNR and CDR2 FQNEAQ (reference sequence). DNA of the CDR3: TGTGCCAGCAGCCAACCCAGGGGGACCTCTGGAAACACCATATATTTT. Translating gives CASSQPRGTSGNTIYF.

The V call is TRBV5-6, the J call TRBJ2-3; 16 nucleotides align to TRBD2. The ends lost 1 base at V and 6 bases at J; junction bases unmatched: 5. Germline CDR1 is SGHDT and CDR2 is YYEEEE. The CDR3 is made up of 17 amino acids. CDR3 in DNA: TGTGCCAGCAGCTTGAGAGGGACTAGCGGGGGGGAGGATACGCAGTATTTT. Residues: CASSLRGTSGGEDTQYF.

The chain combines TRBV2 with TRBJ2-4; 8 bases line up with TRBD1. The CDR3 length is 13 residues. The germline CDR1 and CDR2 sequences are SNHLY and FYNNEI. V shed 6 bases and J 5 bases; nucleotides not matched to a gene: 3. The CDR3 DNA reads TGTGCCAGCAGCCAGGACAGGGAAAACATTCAGTACTTC. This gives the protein CASSQDRENIQYF. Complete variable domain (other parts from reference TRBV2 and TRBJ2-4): EPEVTQTPSHQVTQMGQEVILRCVPISNHLYFYWYRQILGQKVEFLVSFYNNEISEKSEIFDDQFSVERPDGSNFTLKIRSTKLEDSAMYFCASSQDRENIQYFGAGTRLSVL.

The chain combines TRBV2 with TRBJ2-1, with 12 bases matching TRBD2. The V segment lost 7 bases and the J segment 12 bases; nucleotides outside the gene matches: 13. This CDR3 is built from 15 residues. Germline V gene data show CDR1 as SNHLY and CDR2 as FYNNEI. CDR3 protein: CASKASLAGGLGQFF. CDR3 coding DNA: TGTGCCAGCAAAGCCTCCCTAGCGGGGGGGCTTGGGCAGTTCTTC.

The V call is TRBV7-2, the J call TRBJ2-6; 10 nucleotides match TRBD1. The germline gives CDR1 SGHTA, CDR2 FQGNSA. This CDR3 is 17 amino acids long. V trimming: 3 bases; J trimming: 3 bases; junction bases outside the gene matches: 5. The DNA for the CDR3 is TGTGCCAGCAGCTTCCGGACAGGGGGGGTTGGGGCCAACGTCCTGACTTTC. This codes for CASSFRTGGVGANVLTF.

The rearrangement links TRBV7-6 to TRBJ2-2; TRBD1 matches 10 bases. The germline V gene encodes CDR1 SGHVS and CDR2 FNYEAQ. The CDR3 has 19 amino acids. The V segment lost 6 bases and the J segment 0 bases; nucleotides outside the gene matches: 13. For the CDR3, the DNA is TGTGCCAGCAGGAACAGGGACAGGGGAGCCTTCGCGAACACCGGGGAGCTGTTTTTT. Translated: CASRNRDRGAFANTGELFF. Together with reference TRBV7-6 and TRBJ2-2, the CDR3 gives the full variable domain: GAGVSQSPRYKVTKRGQDVALRCDPISGHVSLYWYRQALGQGPEFLTYFNYEAQQDKSGLPNDRFSAERPEGSISTLTIQRTEQRDSAMYRCASRNRDRGAFANTGELFFGEGSRLTVL.

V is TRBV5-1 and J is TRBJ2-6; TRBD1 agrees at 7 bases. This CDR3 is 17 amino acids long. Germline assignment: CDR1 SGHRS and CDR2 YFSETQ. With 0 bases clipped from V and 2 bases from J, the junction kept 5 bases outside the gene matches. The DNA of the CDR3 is TGCGCCAGCAGCTTGGGGACAGGCTCTACTGGGGCCAACGTCCTGACTTTC. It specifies CASSLGTGSTGANVLTF.

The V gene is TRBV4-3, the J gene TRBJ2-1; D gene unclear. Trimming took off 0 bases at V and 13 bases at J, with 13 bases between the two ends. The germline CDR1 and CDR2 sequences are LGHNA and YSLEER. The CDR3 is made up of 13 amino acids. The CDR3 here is CASSQDFGLRQFF. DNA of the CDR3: TGCGCCAGCAGCCAAGACTTTGGCCTCCGTCAGTTCTTC.

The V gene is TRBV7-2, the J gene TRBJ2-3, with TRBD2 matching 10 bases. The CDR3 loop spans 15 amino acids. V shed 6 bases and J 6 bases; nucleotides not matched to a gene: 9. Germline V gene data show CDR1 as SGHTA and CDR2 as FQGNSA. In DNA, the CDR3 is TGTGCCAGCAGGTCCGGAGCGGGGGGGTCGGATACGCAGTATTTT. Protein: CASRSGAGGSDTQYF.

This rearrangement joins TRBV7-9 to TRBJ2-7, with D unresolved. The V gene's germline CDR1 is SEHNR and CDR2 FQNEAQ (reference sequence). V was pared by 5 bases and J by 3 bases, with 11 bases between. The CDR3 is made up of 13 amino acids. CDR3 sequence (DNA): TGTGCCAGCAGCCGGCGTCGGAGCTACGAGCAGTACTTC. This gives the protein CASSRRRSYEQYF.

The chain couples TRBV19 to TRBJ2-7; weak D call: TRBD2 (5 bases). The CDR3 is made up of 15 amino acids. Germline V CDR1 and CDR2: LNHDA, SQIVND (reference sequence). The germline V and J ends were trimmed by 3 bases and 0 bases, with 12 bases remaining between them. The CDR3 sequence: CASSMDPGSSYEQYF. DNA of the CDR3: TGTGCCAGTAGTATGGACCCGGGAAGCTCCTACGAGCAGTACTTC.

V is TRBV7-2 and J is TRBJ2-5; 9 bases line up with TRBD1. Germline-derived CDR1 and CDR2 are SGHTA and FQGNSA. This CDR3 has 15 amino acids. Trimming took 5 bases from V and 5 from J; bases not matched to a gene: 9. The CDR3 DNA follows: TGTGCCAGCAGCCCGCACCGGGACAGGGTGGAGACCCAGTACTTC. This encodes CASSPHRDRVETQYF.

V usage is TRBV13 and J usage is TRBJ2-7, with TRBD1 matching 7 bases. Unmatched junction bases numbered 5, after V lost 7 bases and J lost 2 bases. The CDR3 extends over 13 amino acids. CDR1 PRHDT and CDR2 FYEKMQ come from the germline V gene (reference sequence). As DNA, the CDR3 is TGTGCCAGCACCCCGACAGGGACCTACGAGCAGTACTTC. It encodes CASTPTGTYEQYF.

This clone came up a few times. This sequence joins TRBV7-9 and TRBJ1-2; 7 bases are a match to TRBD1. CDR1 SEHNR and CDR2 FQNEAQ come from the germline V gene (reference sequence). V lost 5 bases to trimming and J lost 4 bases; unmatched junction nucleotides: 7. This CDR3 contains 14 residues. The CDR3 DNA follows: TGTGCCAGCAGCCAGGTCCAGGGGGGCTATGGCTACACCTTC. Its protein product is CASSQVQGGYGYTF.

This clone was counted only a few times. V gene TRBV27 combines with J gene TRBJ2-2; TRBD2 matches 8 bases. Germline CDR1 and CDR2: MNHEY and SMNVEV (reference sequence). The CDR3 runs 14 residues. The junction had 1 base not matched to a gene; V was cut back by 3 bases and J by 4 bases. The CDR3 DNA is TGTGCCAGCAGTTTCGGGGGGGTCACCGGGGAGCTGTTTTTT. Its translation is CASSFGGVTGELFF.

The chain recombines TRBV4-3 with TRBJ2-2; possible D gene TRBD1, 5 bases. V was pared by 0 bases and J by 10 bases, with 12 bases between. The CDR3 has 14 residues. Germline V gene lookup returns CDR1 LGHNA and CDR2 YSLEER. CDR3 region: CASSQDRQPPELFF. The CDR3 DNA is TGCGCCAGCAGCCAAGATCGACAGCCACCGGAGCTGTTTTTT.

CDR3 sequence (DNA): TGTGCCAGCAGCACAGGTCCGCTAAGGGAGCAGTACTTC. As protein: CASSTGPLREQYF. The rearrangement links TRBV6-6 to TRBJ2-7, with D possibly being TRBD1 (5 bases). Germline V gives CDR1 MNHNY, CDR2 SVGAGI (reference sequence). The CDR3 is 13 residues long. Trimming shortened V by 6 bases and J by 7 bases, and 16 bases separated the two germline ends.

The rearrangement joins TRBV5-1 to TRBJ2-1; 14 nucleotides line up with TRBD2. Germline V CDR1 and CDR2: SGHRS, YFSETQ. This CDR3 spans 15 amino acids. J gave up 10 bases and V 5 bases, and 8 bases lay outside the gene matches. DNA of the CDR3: TGCGCCAGCAGACTCCAGACTAGCGGGGGGGGCGAGCAGTTCTTC. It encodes CASRLQTSGGGEQFF.

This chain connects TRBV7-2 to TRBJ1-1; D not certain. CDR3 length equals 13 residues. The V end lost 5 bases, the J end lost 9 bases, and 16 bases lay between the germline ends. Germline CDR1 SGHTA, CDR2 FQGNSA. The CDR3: CASSLSPGEKAFF. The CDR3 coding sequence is TGTGCCAGCAGCCTATCTCCGGGAGAAAAAGCTTTCTTT.

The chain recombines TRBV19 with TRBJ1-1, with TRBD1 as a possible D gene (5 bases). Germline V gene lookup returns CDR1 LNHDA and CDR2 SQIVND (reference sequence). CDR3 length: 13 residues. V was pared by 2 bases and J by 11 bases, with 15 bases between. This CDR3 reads CASSIRGRLGAFF. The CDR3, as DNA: TGTGCCAGTAGTATAAGGGGCCGCCTGGGGGCTTTCTTT.

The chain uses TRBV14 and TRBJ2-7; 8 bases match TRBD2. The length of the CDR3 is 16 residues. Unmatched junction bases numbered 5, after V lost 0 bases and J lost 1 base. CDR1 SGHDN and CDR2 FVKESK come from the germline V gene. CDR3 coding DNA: TGTGCCAGCAGCCAAGATCGAGCGGGGGATTCCTACGAGCAGTACTTC. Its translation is CASSQDRAGDSYEQYF.

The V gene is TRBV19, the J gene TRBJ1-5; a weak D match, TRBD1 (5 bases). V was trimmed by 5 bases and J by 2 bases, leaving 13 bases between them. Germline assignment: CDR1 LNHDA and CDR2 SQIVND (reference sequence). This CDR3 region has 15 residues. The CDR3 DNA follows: TGTGCCAGTAGTCGGGACGGAGGGCGCAATCAGCCCCAGCATTTT. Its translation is CASSRDGGRNQPQHF.

DNA for the CDR3: TGTGCCAGCAGCTTAGGAGGGAAGGGCTACACCTTC. Translating gives CASSLGGKGYTF. The chain combines TRBV7-9 with TRBJ1-2; the D is unclear. In germline, CDR1 is SEHNR, CDR2 FQNEAQ (reference sequence). The CDR3 is 12 residues long. The ends were cut back, 1 base at V and 8 bases at J, with 8 bases in the middle.

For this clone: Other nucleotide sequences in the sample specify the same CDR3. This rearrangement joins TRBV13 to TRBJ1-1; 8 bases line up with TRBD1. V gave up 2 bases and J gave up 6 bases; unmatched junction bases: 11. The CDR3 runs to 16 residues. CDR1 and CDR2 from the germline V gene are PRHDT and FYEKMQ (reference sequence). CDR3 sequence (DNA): TGTGCCAGCAGCTTATGGGGCAGGGGGCTAGGGGCTGAAGCTTTCTTT. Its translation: CASSLWGRGLGAEAFF.

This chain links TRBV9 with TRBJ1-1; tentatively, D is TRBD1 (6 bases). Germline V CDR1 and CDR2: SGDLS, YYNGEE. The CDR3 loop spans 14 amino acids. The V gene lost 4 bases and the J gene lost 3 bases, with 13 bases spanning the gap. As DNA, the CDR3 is TGTGCCAGCAGCCCTCGGGGGGGCGACACTGAAGCTTTCTTT. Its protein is CASSPRGGDTEAFF.